Below, 15 T cell receptor beta chains from the same sample are listed, as sequenced in a study of blood T cell repertoires in COVID-19. TCRdb keeps only in-frame clones here, not all; method: immunoSEQ multiplex PCR. The sample lists under 400,000 clones, 80% to 90% seen once, with about 4.2% in the top ten. The sample taken for sequencing was PBMCs or T cells enriched from blood (not recorded which). These receptors were taken from a woman between 35 and 50 years old with acute COVID-19.

The genes are TRBV25-1 and TRBJ1-6; D gene ambiguous. This CDR3 is built from 12 residues. V was trimmed by 5 bases and J by 8 bases, leaving 7 bases between them. The germline gives CDR1 MGHDK, CDR2 SYGVNS. This CDR3 is CASSKHDSPLHF. CDR3 DNA sequence: TGTGCCAGCAGTAAACATGATTCACCCCTCCACTTT.

This clone was counted once. The rearrangement joins TRBV7-2 to TRBJ1-6; D call uncertain. Germline CDR1 and CDR2: SGHTA and FQGNSA. The CDR3 sequence is 15 residues long. Trimming removed 5 bases from V and 7 bases from J, with 15 bases in between. Here the CDR3 DNA reads TGTGCCAGCAGCCTCACCTCACAGCAGAATTCACCCCTCCACTTT. Amino acid sequence: CASSLTSQQNSPLHF.

The chain combines TRBV10-3 with TRBJ2-7; perhaps TRBD2 as D (5 bases). CDR1 ENHRY and CDR2 SYGVKD come from the germline V gene. This CDR3 contains 14 residues. Trimming took off 3 bases at V and 2 bases at J, with 11 bases between the two ends. The DNA for the CDR3 is TGTGCCATCAGTGAAACCGGGGTCACCTACGAGCAGTACTTC. Protein sequence: CAISETGVTYEQYF.

This sequence joins TRBV27 and TRBJ1-2; TRBD1 aligns across 7 bases. Germline CDR1 is MNHEY and CDR2 is SMNVEV (reference sequence). CDR3 length equals 16 residues. With 0 bases clipped from V and 8 bases from J, the junction kept 12 bases outside the gene matches. The CDR3 is CASSLSPGTAIRGYTF. CDR3 nucleotides: TGTGCCAGCAGTTTATCCCCCGGGACAGCGATACGCGGCTACACCTTC.

This chain links TRBV9 with TRBJ2-1; 12 bases are shared with TRBD1. Trimming cost V 2 bases and J 13 bases; bases outside gene matches: 10. The germline V gene has CDR1 SGDLS and CDR2 YYNGEE. The CDR3 consists of 15 residues. The CDR3 is CASSVTLWDRGQQFF. CDR3 DNA: TGTGCCAGCAGCGTTACCTTATGGGACAGGGGGCAACAGTTCTTC.

The chain combines TRBV24-1 with TRBJ1-5; possibly TRBD1 for D (5 bases). This CDR3 spans 13 amino acids. The germline V gene encodes CDR1 KGHDR and CDR2 SFDVKD. The V and J ends lost 3 bases and 6 bases respectively, with 8 bases between them. CDR3 region: CATSDPGGQPQHF. The CDR3 DNA is TGTGCCACCAGTGATCCCGGGGGTCAGCCCCAGCATTTT.

This clone occurred a few times. The CDR3: CASSVGQPQPQHF. The DNA of the CDR3 is TGTGCCAGCAGTGTGGGACAGCCTCAGCCCCAGCATTTT. The chain is built from TRBV2 and TRBJ1-5; 7 bases agree with TRBD1. The CDR3 has 13 residues. Germline lookup yields CDR1 SNHLY and CDR2 FYNNEI. Unmatched junction bases numbered 3, after V lost 4 bases and J lost 6 bases. Combining the CDR3 with reference TRBV2 and TRBJ1-5 gives the whole variable domain EPEVTQTPSHQVTQMGQEVILRCVPISNHLYFYWYRQILGQKVEFLVSFYNNEISEKSEIFDDQFSVERPDGSNFTLKIRSTKLEDSAMYFCASSVGQPQPQHFGDGTRLSIL.

The table lists this clone with a count of one. The chain employs TRBV27 and TRBJ1-2; TRBD1 matches at 7 bases. The J segment lost 4 bases and the V segment lost 6 bases, leaving 5 bases of the junction unmatched. Germline values: CDR1 MNHEY, CDR2 SMNVEV (reference sequence). The CDR3 length is 13 residues. The CDR3 nucleotides are TGTGCCAGCAGCCCGGACAGGACCTATGGCTACACCTTC. Its protein is CASSPDRTYGYTF.

V gene TRBV6-6 combines with J gene TRBJ2-5; TRBD2 is a possible D gene (5 bases). Germline V CDR1 and CDR2: MNHNY, SVGAGI (reference sequence). The CDR3 extends over 15 amino acids. With 2 bases removed from V and 5 bases from J, the gap between germline ends came to 15 bases. CDR3 nucleotide sequence: TGTGCCAGCAGTTACGGACGGGATCCCCGGGAGACCCAGTACTTC. Residues: CASSYGRDPRETQYF.

The CDR3 bases are TGTGCCAGCAGCTTGGAAGCGGGAGAGTGGGAGACCCAGTACTTC. Translated: CASSLEAGEWETQYF. The chain uses TRBV7-3 and TRBJ2-5; 8 bases are shared with TRBD2. Trimming at V came to 3 bases and at J to 5 bases, leaving 8 bases not matched to a gene. This CDR3 contains 15 residues. The germline V gene has CDR1 SGHTA and CDR2 FQGTGA. The variable domain in full, with the rest retrieved from reference TRBV7-3 and TRBJ2-5, is GAGVSQTPSNKVTEKGKYVELRCDPISGHTALYWYRQSLGQGPEFLIYFQGTGAADDSGLPNDRFFAVRPEGSVSTLKIQRTERGDSAVYLCASSLEAGEWETQYFGPGTRLLVL.

The chain joins TRBV9 to TRBJ2-4, with 7 bases aligning to TRBD2. The CDR3 consists of 19 residues. From germline, CDR1 is SGDLS and CDR2 YYNGEE. V shed 0 bases and J 0 bases; nucleotides not matched to a gene: 12. Written as DNA, the CDR3 is TGTGCCAGCAGCGTAGATCCCCTGGCGGGAGCCTTAGCCAAAAACATTCAGTACTTC. Its protein is CASSVDPLAGALAKNIQYF.

V gene TRBV4-2 combines with J gene TRBJ1-3, with TRBD1 matching 11 bases. The junction had 12 bases not matched to a gene; V was cut back by 4 bases and J by 4 bases. CDR1 is LGHNA, CDR2 YNFKEQ, per germline. CDR3 size: 18 residues. CDR3 amino acids: CASSPTGQGAGSGNTIYF. CDR3 DNA sequence: TGTGCCAGCAGCCCGACTGGACAGGGGGCAGGTTCAGGAAACACCATATATTTT.

The V call is TRBV28, the J call TRBJ2-5; 9 positions agree with TRBD2. Trimming removed 8 bases from V and 3 bases from J; junction bases left unmatched: 10. Germline V lookup: CDR1 MDHEN, CDR2 SYDVKM. The CDR3 spans 15 residues. The CDR3 spells CASDTVLAGKETQYF. In DNA form, the CDR3 reads TGTGCCAGCGATACAGTACTAGCGGGTAAAGAGACCCAGTACTTC.

V usage is TRBV28 and J usage is TRBJ2-7, with 8 bases identical to TRBD2. There are 14 residues in the CDR3. The germline V gene encodes CDR1 MDHEN and CDR2 SYDVKM. The ends lost 6 bases at V and 6 bases at J; junction bases unmatched: 10. For the CDR3, the DNA is TGTGCCAGCAGGGGTTTTTGGACTAGCTCCGAGCAGTACTTC. This codes for CASRGFWTSSEQYF.

The chain joins TRBV19 to TRBJ1-1; 9 nucleotides agree with TRBD1. This CDR3 contains 13 residues. Germline trimming cut 8 bases from V and 5 bases from J; bases unmatched to any gene: 6. CDR1 and CDR2 from the germline V gene are LNHDA and SQIVND (reference sequence). The chain's CDR3 is CASFHRGRTEAFF. CDR3 bases: TGTGCCAGTTTTCACAGGGGGCGGACTGAAGCTTTCTTT.